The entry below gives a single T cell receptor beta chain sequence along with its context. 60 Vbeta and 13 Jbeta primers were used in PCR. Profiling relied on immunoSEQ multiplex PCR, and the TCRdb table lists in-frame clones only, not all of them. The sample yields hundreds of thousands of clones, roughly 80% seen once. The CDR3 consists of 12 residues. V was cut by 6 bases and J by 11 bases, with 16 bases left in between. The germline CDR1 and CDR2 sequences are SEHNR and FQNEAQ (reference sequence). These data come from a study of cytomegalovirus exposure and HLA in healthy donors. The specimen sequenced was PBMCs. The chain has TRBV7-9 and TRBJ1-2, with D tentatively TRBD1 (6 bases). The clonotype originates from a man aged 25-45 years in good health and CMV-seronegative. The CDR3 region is CASRLQGHRYTF. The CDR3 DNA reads TGTGCCAGCAGGCTTCAGGGACACCGTTACACCTTC.